The 26 T cell receptor beta chains presented below share a single source sample, sequenced in a study of shared T cell receptors in the human thymus. Clones were sequenced by immunoSEQ multiplex PCR, and TCRdb holds only the in-frame ones, with some missing. Among roughly 710,000 clones, roughly 85% were seen once, and the ten largest hold roughly 0.01%. Separately, the same data were catalogued under a study of human thymus T cells.

Input material: thymocytes. All receptors derive from a girl under three years old with a congenital heart defect.

The chain couples TRBV4-1 to TRBJ2-1; 10 bases agree with TRBD2. Germline V lookup: CDR1 MGHRA, CDR2 YSYEKL. This CDR3 is built from 20 residues. V lost 0 bases to trimming and J lost 0 bases; unmatched junction nucleotides: 11. The CDR3: CASSQDLGLAGVSSYNEQFF. The CDR3 DNA reads TGCGCCAGCAGCCAAGATCTGGGGCTAGCGGGGGTTAGCTCCTACAATGAGCAGTTCTTC.

The chain links TRBV7-2 to TRBJ2-2; a possible D gene is TRBD2 (5 bases). CDR1 is SGHTA and CDR2 is FQGNSA in the germline V gene. The CDR3 loop spans 13 amino acids. The germline V and J ends were trimmed by 1 base and 6 bases, with 6 bases remaining between them. CDR3 sequence: CASSLGGAGELFF. CDR3 in DNA: TGTGCCAGCAGCTTAGGGGGAGCCGGGGAGCTGTTTTTT.

This chain uses TRBV6-5 with TRBJ2-5; TRBD1 aligns across 7 bases. The germline V gene encodes CDR1 MNHEY and CDR2 SVGAGI. V was pared by 5 bases and J by 3 bases, with 9 bases of the junction left unmatched. CDR3 length: 15 residues. The CDR3 reads CASSPLGGREETQYF. CDR3 coding DNA: TGTGCCAGCAGTCCACTAGGGGGCAGGGAAGAGACCCAGTACTTC.

The rearrangement joins TRBV28 to TRBJ2-5, with 8 nucleotides matching TRBD2. The germline V gene encodes CDR1 MDHEN and CDR2 SYDVKM. With 5 bases clipped from V and 4 bases from J, the junction kept 6 bases outside the gene matches. The CDR3 is 14 residues long. In DNA form, the CDR3 reads TGTGCCAGCAGTCCAAGTAGCGGGGTAGAGACCCAGTACTTC. This sequence encodes CASSPSSGVETQYF.

V gene TRBV19 combines with J gene TRBJ1-4; TRBD1 matches at 7 bases. The CDR3 has 22 amino acids. V lost 7 bases and J lost 3; bases outside the gene matches: 29. Germline CDR1 LNHDA, CDR2 SQIVND (reference sequence). CDR3 sequence (DNA): TGTGCCAGTACCCAACAGGGGCAAAAAACCATACAAAATTTGGGGCCTAATGAAAAACTGTTTTTT. It translates to CASTQQGQKTIQNLGPNEKLFF.

This clone was found a few times. The V call is TRBV4-2, the J call TRBJ1-6, with D possibly matching TRBD1 (6 bases). Trimming took off 0 bases at V and 10 bases at J, with 19 bases between the two ends. Germline CDR1 LGHNA, CDR2 YNFKEQ. This CDR3 has 17 amino acids. The CDR3 DNA reads as TGTGCCAGCAGCCAAGACTGTCAAAGGGGGGGTGGGTCACCCCTCCACTTT. Its protein is CASSQDCQRGGGSPLHF.

The chain is built from TRBV7-9 and TRBJ2-7, with D hard to call. CDR1 is SEHNR and CDR2 is FQNEAQ in the germline V gene (reference sequence). This CDR3 contains 13 residues. Trimming removed 5 bases from V and 2 bases from J, with 10 bases in between. Written as DNA, the CDR3 is TGTGCCAGCAGCCCAGGCAGGACCTACGAGCAGTACTTC. This sequence encodes CASSPGRTYEQYF.

The rearrangement links TRBV9 to TRBJ1-2; tentatively, D is TRBD1 (5 bases). This CDR3 region has 16 residues. V was clipped by 3 bases and J by 8 bases, with 23 bases between them. Germline values: CDR1 SGDLS, CDR2 YYNGEE. CDR3 protein: CASSEGPGWGEGGYTF. In DNA form, the CDR3 reads TGTGCCAGCAGCGAGGGGCCGGGTTGGGGGGAAGGAGGCTACACCTTC.

J is TRBJ1-6 and V is TRBV28; 11 bases are a match to TRBD1. The length of the CDR3 is 17 residues. Trimming removed 4 bases from V and 10 bases from J; junction bases left unmatched: 12. Germline assignment: CDR1 MDHEN and CDR2 SYDVKM. In DNA, the CDR3 is TGTGCCAGCAGTTCTCGCAAAAAGGACAGGGGGCTCTCACCCCTCCACTTT. Translating gives CASSSRKKDRGLSPLHF.

The chain uses TRBV5-8 and TRBJ1-2, with D perhaps TRBD1 (5 bases). The CDR3 consists of 14 residues. Trimming removed 7 bases at V and 3 bases at J, with 16 bases between. Germline CDR1 and CDR2: SGHTS and YDEGEE. The CDR3 protein is CASQPQGWDYGYTF. The CDR3 DNA reads as TGTGCCAGCCAACCCCAGGGCTGGGACTATGGCTACACCTTC.

The chain combines TRBV9 with TRBJ1-1; 9 bases align to TRBD1. CDR3 size: 15 residues. Germline-derived CDR1 and CDR2 are SGDLS and YYNGEE. The junction had 14 bases not matched to a gene; V was cut back by 3 bases and J by 11 bases. The CDR3 reads CASSEPGQGSDGAFF. The CDR3 coding sequence is TGTGCCAGCAGCGAGCCGGGACAGGGTTCGGATGGGGCTTTCTTT. The variable domain in full, completed from reference TRBV9 and TRBJ1-1, reads DSGVTQTPKHLITATGQRVTLRCSPRSGDLSVYWYQQSLDQGLQFLIQYYNGEERAKGNILERFSAQQFPDLHSELNLSSLELGDSALYFCASSEPGQGSDGAFFGQGTRLTVV.

This chain uses TRBV6-4 with TRBJ1-1; 9 nucleotides match TRBD1. V was clipped by 6 bases and J by 0 bases; unmatched bases: 2. The germline CDR1 and CDR2 sequences are MRHNA and SNTAGT. This CDR3 has 14 amino acids. The CDR3 DNA is TGTGCCAGCAGAGGACAGGGGATGAACACTGAAGCTTTCTTT. Encoded protein: CASRGQGMNTEAFF.

This clone was detected once. The rearrangement links TRBV6-6 to TRBJ2-1, with 10 bases that match TRBD2. Germline trimming cut 2 bases from V and 3 bases from J; bases unmatched to any gene: 4. From germline, CDR1 is MNHNY and CDR2 SVGAGI (reference sequence). The CDR3 covers 16 residues. The CDR3 protein is CASSYKRGGIYNEQFF. The CDR3 nucleotides are TGTGCCAGCAGTTACAAGCGGGGGGGGATCTACAATGAGCAGTTCTTC.

This clone was seen a handful of times. The J gene is TRBJ2-6, the V gene TRBV9, with D possibly matching TRBD1 (5 bases). Germline V lookup: CDR1 SGDLS, CDR2 YYNGEE. The CDR3 runs to 23 residues. Trimming pared 0 bases from V and 0 bases from J, leaving 28 bases between. CDR3 amino acids: CASSVDPGFGAPDKFSGANVLTF. CDR3 nucleotides: TGTGCCAGCAGCGTAGACCCTGGGTTTGGGGCTCCCGACAAATTCTCTGGGGCCAACGTCCTGACTTTC.

V and J are TRBV18 and TRBJ1-1; 7 bases fit TRBD1. The length of the CDR3 is 17 residues. The germline V gene has CDR1 KGHSH and CDR2 LQKENI. Germline trimming cut 0 bases from V and 0 bases from J; bases unmatched to any gene: 7. CDR3 DNA sequence: TGTGCCAGCTCACCACCGACGGGACAGCCTATGAACACTGAAGCTTTCTTT. It encodes CASSPPTGQPMNTEAFF.

CDR3 residues: CASSPLSRGPPGVEQFF. DNA of the CDR3: TGTGCCAGCTCACCACTGTCGCGGGGGCCGCCCGGGGTTGAGCAGTTCTTC. This chain joins TRBV18 and TRBJ2-1; a weak D match, TRBD2 (7 bases). This CDR3 spans 17 amino acids. V lost 1 base to trimming and J lost 9 bases, with 22 bases between them. Germline-derived CDR1 and CDR2 are KGHSH and LQKENI.

In its sample, this clone was seen a few times. This chain uses TRBV6-5 with TRBJ2-7; 7 bases fit TRBD1. The CDR3 length is 15 residues. Germline values: CDR1 MNHEY, CDR2 SVGAGI. With 6 bases clipped from V and 0 bases from J, the junction kept 8 bases outside the gene matches. CDR3 amino acids: CASRKPGQSSYEQYF. CDR3 DNA: TGTGCCAGCAGAAAACCGGGACAGAGCTCCTACGAGCAGTACTTC.

This chain links TRBV5-1 with TRBJ2-7, with 9 bases fitting TRBD1. This CDR3 is 15 amino acids long. The germline CDR1 and CDR2 sequences are SGHRS and YFSETQ. The ends lost 4 bases at V and 6 bases at J; junction bases unmatched: 11. The CDR3 DNA is TGCGCCAGCAGCCTGCCCCGGGACAGGGTAGCCGAGCAGTACTTC. It yields the protein CASSLPRDRVAEQYF.

The chain has TRBV7-9 and TRBJ2-7, with 12 nucleotides matching TRBD2. V shed 5 bases, J shed 2 bases, and the junction held 7 bases outside the gene matches. The CDR3 runs to 16 residues. Germline V gives CDR1 SEHNR, CDR2 FQNEAQ (reference sequence). The DNA of the CDR3 is TGTGCCAGCAGCCTCTGGACTAGCGGGGAGACCTACGAGCAGTACTTC. Encoded protein: CASSLWTSGETYEQYF.

This chain connects TRBV15 to TRBJ2-1, with 7 bases matching TRBD1. Looked up from germline, CDR1 is LNHNV and CDR2 is YYDKDF (reference sequence). The length of the CDR3 is 15 residues. V lost 3 bases, J lost 5 bases, and 7 bases stayed unmatched. The CDR3 bases are TGTGCCACCAGCAGTGGGACAGACCAAGACAATGAGCAGTTCTTC. It specifies CATSSGTDQDNEQFF.

V and J are TRBV7-9 and TRBJ1-1; TRBD1 is a possible D gene (6 bases). This CDR3 comprises 16 residues. The germline V and J ends were trimmed by 6 bases and 5 bases, with 22 bases remaining between them. Germline CDR1 is SEHNR and CDR2 is FQNEAQ (reference sequence). The CDR3 DNA sequence: TGTGCCAGCAGAGGGGGAGTCAAAGGAACTGGGACTGAAGCTTTCTTT. It encodes CASRGGVKGTGTEAFF. The full variable domain, with the rest looked up from reference TRBV7-9 and TRBJ1-1, is DTGVSQNPRHKITKRGQNVTFRCDPISEHNRLYWYRQTLGQGPEFLTYFQNEAQLEKSRLLSDRFSAERPKGSFSTLEIQRTEQGDSAMYLCASRGGVKGTGTEAFFGQGTRLTVV.

This rearrangement joins TRBV28 to TRBJ2-6, with TRBD1 identical over 10 bases. The CDR3 has 19 residues. With 2 bases clipped from V and 0 bases from J, the junction kept 7 bases outside the gene matches. Germline assignment: CDR1 MDHEN and CDR2 SYDVKM. This CDR3 reads CASSLRSTGGASGANVLTF. CDR3 nucleotides: TGTGCCAGCAGTTTAAGGTCGACAGGGGGCGCCTCTGGGGCCAACGTCCTGACTTTC.

This chain uses TRBV10-2 with TRBJ1-1, with D possibly TRBD1 on 6 matching bases. Germline V gene lookup returns CDR1 WSHSY and CDR2 SAAADI. V lost 4 bases and J 0 bases, leaving 15 bases between the germline ends. The CDR3 is 16 residues long. The CDR3 spells CASSVPPTGLNTEAFF. The CDR3 nucleotides read TGCGCCAGCAGTGTACCCCCTACAGGGTTGAACACTGAAGCTTTCTTT.

The chain uses TRBV7-2 and TRBJ1-4, with D uncertain. Deletions cut 1 base from V and 0 bases from J, with 12 bases between. Looked up from germline, CDR1 is SGHTA and CDR2 is FQGNSA. The CDR3 is made up of 17 amino acids. The CDR3 sequence is CASSLDSICATNEKLFF. The CDR3 coding sequence is TGTGCCAGCAGCTTAGATAGTATCTGTGCAACTAATGAAAAACTGTTTTTT.

V usage is TRBV18 and J usage is TRBJ1-5; TRBD1 is a possible D gene (5 bases). Deletions cut 5 bases from V and 5 bases from J, with 19 bases between. This CDR3 has 16 amino acids. In germline, CDR1 is KGHSH, CDR2 LQKENI. CDR3 bases: TGTGCCAGCTCAGAAGGCAGGGTAGGGGCCCATCAGCCCCAGCATTTT. Translation gives CASSEGRVGAHQPQHF.

The rearrangement links TRBV4-1 to TRBJ1-5, with 7 bases aligning to TRBD1. There are 18 residues in the CDR3. CDR1 is MGHRA, CDR2 YSYEKL, per germline. Trimming removed 2 bases from V and 7 bases from J; junction bases left unmatched: 17. This CDR3 is CASSQFRGGGNRRQPQHF. In nucleotides, the CDR3 is TGCGCCAGCAGCCAATTTAGAGGAGGGGGCAATAGGCGACAGCCCCAGCATTTT.